This T cell receptor (beta chain) was retrieved from a study of blood T cell repertoires in COVID-19. The wider study: PBMCs, B-cell-depleted T cells, or T cells were the source of the cDNA or gDNA that made up the material.

The CDR3 spans 14 residues. Trimming took 2 bases from V and 5 from J; bases not matched to a gene: 6. In germline, CDR1 is SGHVS, CDR2 FNYEAQ. Sequencing was performed with immunoSEQ multiplex PCR; in TCRdb, only in-frame clones are kept and a portion is missing. The repertoire holds 200,000 to 250,000 clones, around 85% seen once, with roughly a sixth in the top ten. Those enrolled, adults aged roughly 18 to 100 years, came from about two dozen US areas. Participants' own reports of clinical history determined their cohort assignment. Sequenced input: PBMCs or T cells enriched from blood (not recorded which). This clonotype originated in a man aged 35 to 55 who had recovered from COVID-19. The gene calls are TRBV7-6 and TRBJ2-7, with 7 bases aligning to TRBD2. The CDR3 here is CASSLLRESDEQYF. The CDR3 bases are TGTGCCAGCAGCTTACTGCGGGAGAGCGACGAGCAGTACTTC.